The 30 T cell receptor beta chains below all came from one sample that was sequenced in a study of T cell responses to AZD1222 COVID-19 vaccine (dated by TCRdb to the early 2020s). The sample's time point label is to be understood as: about 28 days (+/-7) after the second vaccine dose. The method behind the library was the immunoSEQ multiplex PCR assay. TCRdb provides this immuneACCESS table in a form limited to in-frame rearrangements. Some clones are lacking; in checked studies, under half of them reflect an unresolved V gene, and why the rest are absent is not known. This sample is represented by 150,000 to 200,000 clones; approximately 91% of them were singletons. The ten largest clones add up to roughly 2% of the sample. The sample in question was peripheral blood, obtained 28 days after the second AZD1222 dose. These receptors were collected from an adult who received the AZD1222 COVID-19 vaccine.

This sequence joins TRBV6-4 and TRBJ1-5; no definite D call. The V and J ends lost 7 bases and 7 bases respectively, with 11 bases between them. Germline CDR1 is MRHNA and CDR2 is SNTAGT. The CDR3 has 12 amino acids. DNA for the CDR3: TGTGCCAGCAATATACTGGGCCAGCCCCAGCATTTT. This gives the protein CASNILGQPQHF.

V and J are TRBV29-1 and TRBJ1-2, with TRBD1 matching over 11 bases. Unmatched junction bases numbered 5, after V lost 4 bases and J lost 7 bases. The CDR3 runs to 13 residues. Germline V gene data show CDR1 as SQVTM and CDR2 as ANQGSEA. This CDR3 is CSVGRTGGGGYTF. CDR3 in DNA: TGCAGCGTTGGTAGGACAGGGGGCGGTGGCTACACCTTC.

The J gene is TRBJ1-6, the V gene TRBV9, with 8 bases that match TRBD1. Germline V CDR1 and CDR2: SGDLS, YYNGEE. The trim removed 5 bases at V and 2 bases at J, leaving 6 bases unmatched. The CDR3 contains 16 residues. The CDR3 protein is CASRSSGGTYNSPLHF. Written as DNA, the CDR3 is TGTGCCAGCAGGTCCTCAGGGGGCACCTATAATTCACCCCTCCACTTT. The full variable domain, completed using reference TRBV9 and TRBJ1-6, is DSGVTQTPKHLITATGQRVTLRCSPRSGDLSVYWYQQSLDQGLQFLIQYYNGEERAKGNILERFSAQQFPDLHSELNLSSLELGDSALYFCASRSSGGTYNSPLHFGNGTRLTVT.

This rearrangement joins TRBV7-9 to TRBJ2-5; no reliable D call. The CDR3 runs 15 residues. Trimming took 5 bases from V and 1 from J, leaving 14 bases between them. Germline V gene lookup returns CDR1 SEHNR and CDR2 FQNEAQ (reference sequence). CDR3 coding DNA: TGTGCCAGCAGCCCCTACGTCGCAGGCCAAGAGACCCAGTACTTC. Its protein product is CASSPYVAGQETQYF. The whole variable domain, remainder taken from reference TRBV7-9 and TRBJ2-5, is DTGVSQNPRHKITKRGQNVTFRCDPISEHNRLYWYRQTLGQGPEFLTYFQNEAQLEKSRLLSDRFSAERPKGSFSTLEIQRTEQGDSAMYLCASSPYVAGQETQYFGPGTRLLVL.

The genes are TRBV6-2 or TRBV6-3 and TRBJ2-1, with D possibly called TRBD1 or TRBD2 (6 bases each). Looked up from germline, CDR1 is MNHEY and CDR2 is SVGEGT. The CDR3 contains 12 residues. V gave up 5 bases and J gave up 10 bases, with 12 bases separating them. DNA of the CDR3: TGTGCCAGCAGTGAGGGGGGAAGGGAGCAGTTCTTC. Encoded protein: CASSEGGREQFF.

The chain combines TRBV7-6 with TRBJ1-3; no reliable D call. Trimming pared 0 bases from V and 0 bases from J, leaving 9 bases between. Germline CDR1 and CDR2: SGHVS and FNYEAQ. The CDR3 totals 16 residues. For the CDR3, the DNA is TGTGCCAGCAGCTTAGCCCCCCATAACTCTGGAAACACCATATATTTT. Its translation is CASSLAPHNSGNTIYF.

The gene calls are TRBV4-1 and TRBJ2-3; TRBD1 matches at 11 bases. There are 16 residues in the CDR3. V shed 3 bases and J 6 bases; nucleotides not matched to a gene: 8. Germline assignment: CDR1 MGHRA and CDR2 YSYEKL. DNA for the CDR3: TGCGCCAGCAGCCATAGGACAGGGGGCAACTCCGATACGCAGTATTTT. It yields the protein CASSHRTGGNSDTQYF.

The chain is built from TRBV5-1 and TRBJ1-5, with 7 nucleotides matching TRBD1. The CDR3 is 15 amino acids. The germline CDR1 and CDR2 sequences are SGHRS and YFSETQ. The V segment lost 5 bases and the J segment 4 bases; nucleotides outside the gene matches: 9. CDR3 in DNA: TGCGCCAGCAGTCTCTCGACAGGGAGGAATCAGCCCCAGCATTTT. Translation: CASSLSTGRNQPQHF.

The chain has TRBV9 and TRBJ2-2; either TRBD1 or TRBD2 may supply D (5 bases each). The length of the CDR3 is 14 residues. V was clipped by 0 bases and J by 6 bases, with 9 bases between them. Germline V gives CDR1 SGDLS, CDR2 YYNGEE. The CDR3 region has the DNA TGTGCCAGCAGCGTAGAATTGGGGGCCGGGGAGCTGTTTTTT. Protein product: CASSVELGAGELFF.

The CDR3 loop is CASSSGASNTGELFF. The CDR3 nucleotides read TGTGCCAGCTCGTCTGGCGCGTCGAACACCGGGGAGCTGTTTTTT. The chain has TRBV18 and TRBJ2-2; no definite D call. CDR3 length: 15 amino acids. Germline CDR1 reads KGHSH; CDR2 reads LQKENI. Between the trimmed V and J ends, which lost 6 bases and 0 bases, there was a span of 11 bases.

The CDR3 loop reads CASMTLTDRVETQYF. CDR3 sequence (DNA): TGCGCCAGCATGACCCTAACGGACCGGGTAGAGACCCAGTACTTC. The chain carries TRBV5-1 and TRBJ2-5, with unresolved D. The CDR3 length is 15 residues. Per the germline V gene, CDR1 is SGHRS and CDR2 is YFSETQ. Trimming took off 6 bases at V and 4 bases at J, with 19 bases between the two ends.

The chain joins TRBV12-3 or TRBV12-4 to TRBJ1-1; no firm D call. The V end lost 4 bases, the J end lost 5 bases, and 5 bases lay between the germline ends. The CDR3 has 11 residues. CDR3 sequence reads: CASSSHTEAFF. CDR3 DNA: TGTGCCAGCAGTTCCCATACTGAAGCTTTCTTT.

This clone was seen a single time. This chain joins TRBV4-1 and TRBJ1-1; TRBD1 might be the D (5 bases). Germline CDR1 and CDR2: MGHRA and YSYEKL. Trimming pared 3 bases from V and 5 bases from J, leaving 10 bases between. CDR3 length equals 13 residues. As DNA, the CDR3 is TGCGCCAGCAGCCACGGGCGGACAACTGAAGCTTTCTTT. Amino acids: CASSHGRTTEAFF.

The V call is TRBV7-9, the J call TRBJ1-2; D call uncertain. CDR1 SEHNR and CDR2 FQNEAQ come from the germline V gene (reference sequence). Trimming stripped 6 bases from V and 6 bases from J, with 14 bases between. This CDR3 has 13 residues. CDR3 coding DNA: TGTGCCAGCAGTACTCCTTGGTTTGATGGCTACACCTTC. This codes for CASSTPWFDGYTF.

This clone was detected only a few times. J is TRBJ1-1 and V is TRBV10-3; weak D call: TRBD1 (5 bases). The V end was cut by 0 bases, the J end by 1 base, with 9 bases between. Germline CDR1 and CDR2: ENHRY and SYGVKD. The CDR3 runs to 15 residues. CDR3 DNA sequence: TGTGCCATCAGTGAGTCGGGGCTGAGGAACACTGAAGCTTTCTTT. Protein sequence: CAISESGLRNTEAFF.

The chain uses TRBV6-2 or TRBV6-3 and TRBJ1-2; 7 bases are shared with TRBD1. CDR1 is MNHEY and CDR2 is SVGEGT in the germline V gene. Trimming took 7 bases from V and 4 from J; bases not matched to a gene: 9. This CDR3 is built from 14 residues. CDR3 nucleotides: TGTGCCAGCACCCCGGGACAGCCCCCCTATGGCTACACCTTC. The encoded protein is CASTPGQPPYGYTF.

The chain links TRBV3-1 (or the pseudogene TRBV3-2) to TRBJ1-1; 7 nucleotides align to TRBD1. This CDR3 is 15 amino acids long. With 4 bases clipped from V and 2 bases from J, the junction kept 7 bases outside the gene matches. The germline V gene encodes CDR1 LGHDT and CDR2 YNNKEL (reference sequence). The CDR3 DNA sequence: TGTGCCAGCAGCCCGGGAAACAGGGGAAACACTGAAGCTTTCTTT. Amino acids: CASSPGNRGNTEAFF.

The J gene is TRBJ2-2, the V gene TRBV6-1; D is possibly TRBD2 (5 bases). The CDR3 has 15 residues. From germline, CDR1 is MNHNS and CDR2 SASEGT. The V end was cut by 2 bases, the J end by 1 base, with 8 bases between. CDR3 region: CASSEPGGNTGELFF. CDR3 nucleotides: TGTGCCAGCAGTGAACCCGGAGGGAACACCGGGGAGCTGTTTTTT.

The chain links TRBV5-1 to TRBJ2-1; 14 nucleotides agree with TRBD2. The CDR3 has 17 residues. The trim removed 2 bases at V and 8 bases at J, leaving 9 bases unmatched. Germline-derived CDR1 and CDR2 are SGHRS and YFSETQ. CDR3 sequence reads: CASSFNLGTSGSYEQFF. The CDR3 DNA reads as TGCGCCAGCAGCTTTAACCTCGGGACTAGCGGGAGCTATGAGCAGTTCTTC. Full variable domain (missing parts from reference TRBV5-1 and TRBJ2-1): KAGVTQTPRYLIKTRGQQVTLSCSPISGHRSVSWYQQTPGQGLQFLFEYFSETQRNKGNFPGRFSGRQFSNSRSEMNVSTLELGDSALYLCASSFNLGTSGSYEQFFGPGTRLTVL.

V is TRBV5-6 and J is TRBJ2-7; tentative D call: TRBD2 (6 bases). The germline gives CDR1 SGHDT, CDR2 YYEEEE. This CDR3 spans 16 amino acids. V lost 3 bases, J lost 7 bases, and 23 bases lay in between. The CDR3 spells CASSSGLTDSNLEQYF. The CDR3 DNA reads TGTGCCAGCAGCTCGGGACTCACGGACTCGAATCTTGAGCAGTACTTC. Complete variable domain (other parts from reference TRBV5-6 and TRBJ2-7): DAGVTQSPTHLIKTRGQQVTLRCSPKSGHDTVSWYQQALGQGPQFIFQYYEEEERQRGNFPDRFSGHQFPNYSSELNVNALLLGDSALYLCASSSGLTDSNLEQYFGPGTRLTVT.

This clone was seen once. V gene TRBV28 combines with J gene TRBJ2-5, with D tentatively TRBD1 (5 bases). Trimming left V 5 bases short and J 5 bases short, with 12 bases between. This CDR3 is 13 amino acids long. The germline V gene has CDR1 MDHEN and CDR2 SYDVKM. CDR3 coding DNA: TGTGCCAGCAGTGGGGCGAACTCGGAGACCCAGTACTTC. This encodes CASSGANSETQYF.

The chain uses TRBV6-5 and TRBJ2-1; tentatively, D is TRBD2 (5 bases). Trimming took 2 bases from V and 6 from J, leaving 14 bases between them. The germline CDR1 and CDR2 sequences are MNHEY and SVGAGI. This CDR3 contains 15 residues. CDR3 protein: CASSYTYGIANEQFF. As DNA, the CDR3 is TGTGCCAGCAGTTACACCTACGGGATAGCCAATGAGCAGTTCTTC.

This chain joins TRBV6-8 and TRBJ1-1; maybe TRBD1 (6 bases). The germline V and J ends were trimmed by 6 bases and 10 bases, with 12 bases remaining between them. The length of the CDR3 is 11 residues. Germline CDR1 reads MNHGY; CDR2 reads SAAAGT. CDR3 DNA sequence: TGTGCCAGCAGACAGGGCTTGGCAGCTTTCTTT. It yields the protein CASRQGLAAFF.

CDR3 loop: CASSLLGQTYNEQFF. The CDR3 bases are TGTGCCAGCAGCCTGTTGGGACAAACCTACAATGAGCAGTTCTTC. The chain recombines TRBV14 with TRBJ2-1; D is possibly TRBD1 (6 bases). The CDR3 has 15 amino acids. Deletions cut 4 bases from V and 2 bases from J, with 12 bases between. Germline CDR1 SGHDN, CDR2 FVKESK.

On this clone: Other DNA sequences in the sample encode the same CDR3. V is TRBV3-1 (or the pseudogene TRBV3-2) and J is TRBJ2-5; D gene ambiguous. Germline V gene sequence: CDR1 LGHDT, CDR2 YNNKEL (reference sequence). The CDR3 sequence is 13 residues long. V was shortened by 3 bases and J by 0 bases, with 5 bases between the two germline ends. The CDR3 protein is CASSQGYQETQYF. CDR3 nucleotides: TGTGCCAGCAGCCAGGGGTACCAAGAGACCCAGTACTTC.

V gene TRBV27 combines with J gene TRBJ2-7, with a possible D match to TRBD2 (6 bases). The V end was cut by 1 base, the J end by 1 base, with 8 bases between. Germline V gene sequence: CDR1 MNHEY, CDR2 SMNVEV (reference sequence). The CDR3 is 14 amino acids. The CDR3 sequence: CASSLLRDSYEQYF. The DNA of the CDR3 is TGTGCCAGCAGTTTATTGCGGGATTCCTACGAGCAGTACTTC.

The gene calls are TRBV12-3 or TRBV12-4 and TRBJ1-2; D is unresolved. Between the trimmed V and J ends, which lost 3 bases and 4 bases, there was a span of 9 bases. The CDR3 is 13 residues long. The CDR3 region has the DNA TGTGCCAGCAGTTTTCCACGGTCCTATGGCTACACCTTC. Translated, it gives CASSFPRSYGYTF.

The chain links TRBV5-1 to TRBJ1-5, with 8 nucleotides matching TRBD1. CDR1 and CDR2 (germline): SGHRS, YFSETQ. Unmatched junction bases numbered 5, after V lost 3 bases and J lost 3 bases. The CDR3 extends over 15 amino acids. The CDR3 sequence is CASSSTGDYNQPQHF. The CDR3 DNA reads TGCGCCAGCAGCTCGACAGGGGACTACAATCAGCCCCAGCATTTT.

The chain joins TRBV5-1 to TRBJ1-1; 11 nucleotides align to TRBD1. This CDR3 has 15 amino acids. With V trimmed by 0 bases and J by 4 bases, 2 bases remained unmatched. Germline assignment: CDR1 SGHRS and CDR2 YFSETQ. The DNA for the CDR3 is TGCGCCAGCAGCTTGGGTGGGACAGGGGGCACTGAAGCTTTCTTT. Encoded protein: CASSLGGTGGTEAFF.

This sequence joins TRBV4-1 and TRBJ1-4, with 8 bases fitting TRBD1. This CDR3 is built from 18 residues. V lost 0 bases and J lost 8; bases outside the gene matches: 14. Per germline, CDR1 MGHRA and CDR2 YSYEKL. The CDR3 reads CASSQEAKGQGAREKLFF. The CDR3 region has the DNA TGCGCCAGCAGCCAAGAGGCAAAAGGGCAGGGGGCTAGGGAAAAACTGTTTTTT.